This is a list of T cell receptor beta chains from one sample in a study of blood T cell repertoires in COVID-19. The protocol was immunoSEQ multiplex PCR, while the TCRdb copy is restricted to in-frame clones and leaves out a portion. This sample has about 300,000 clones; approximately 84% occur once, and the top ten carry 10%. The sample taken for sequencing was PBMCs or T cells enriched from blood (not recorded which). The receptors stem from a woman between 18 and 29 years old who had recovered from COVID-19. The CDR3 runs from the conserved cysteine through the conserved F or W. The order of the fields is CDR3 protein, CDR3 DNA, D gene, V gene, J gene. D genes are given only for firm matches.

cdr3_aa: CASSPREGWRDIQYF
cdr3_nt: TGTGCCAGCAGTCCCCGGGAAGGGTGGAGGGACATTCAGTACTTC
d_call: .
v_call: TRBV28
j_call: TRBJ2-4

cdr3_aa: CASSAGEDYEQYF
cdr3_nt: TGTGCCAGCAGTGCCGGCGAGGACTACGAGCAGTACTTC
d_call: .
v_call: TRBV6-4
j_call: TRBJ2-7

cdr3_aa: CASSIRVLADNEQFF
cdr3_nt: TGCGCCAGCAGTATAAGGGTTCTAGCGGACAATGAGCAGTTCTTC
d_call: TRBD2
v_call: TRBV4-1
j_call: TRBJ2-1

cdr3_aa: CASRRDAGNTIYF
cdr3_nt: TGTGCCAGCAGACGGGACGCGGGGAACACCATATATTTT
d_call: .
v_call: TRBV28
j_call: TRBJ1-3

cdr3_aa: CASSLSEDSAFF
cdr3_nt: TGTGCCAGCAGCTTGTCCGAGGACAGCGCTTTCTTT
d_call: .
v_call: TRBV5-6
j_call: TRBJ1-1

cdr3_aa: CASSLGREYGYTF
cdr3_nt: TGCGCCAGCAGCTTGGGCAGGGAATATGGCTACACCTTC
d_call: .
v_call: TRBV5-1
j_call: TRBJ1-2

cdr3_aa: CASSQERTGITEAFF
cdr3_nt: TGTGCCAGCAGCCAAGAAAGGACAGGGATCACTGAAGCTTTCTTT
d_call: TRBD1
v_call: TRBV3-1/TRBV3-2
j_call: TRBJ1-1

cdr3_aa: CASRNVDRTAASPLHF
cdr3_nt: TGTGCCAGCAGGAACGTAGACAGGACTGCTGCTTCACCCCTCCACTTT
d_call: .
v_call: TRBV27
j_call: TRBJ1-6

cdr3_aa: CASSLEIAGGADTQYF
cdr3_nt: TGTGCCAGCAGCTTGGAAATAGCGGGGGGCGCAGATACGCAGTATTTT
d_call: TRBD2
v_call: TRBV7-6
j_call: TRBJ2-3

cdr3_aa: CASSSRGTGYGYTF
cdr3_nt: TGTGCCAGCAGCTCTCGGGGGACAGGGTATGGCTACACCTTC
d_call: TRBD1
v_call: TRBV7-9
j_call: TRBJ1-2

cdr3_aa: CASSLAGGLAGNEQFF
cdr3_nt: TGTGCCAGCAGCTTAGCAGGGGGACTAGCGGGCAATGAGCAGTTCTTC
d_call: TRBD2
v_call: TRBV7-9
j_call: TRBJ2-1

cdr3_aa: CASARRVNTEAFF
cdr3_nt: TGTGCCAGCGCCCGACGGGTGAACACTGAAGCTTTCTTT
d_call: .
v_call: TRBV7-8
j_call: TRBJ1-1

cdr3_aa: CASSTTGTGANVLTF
cdr3_nt: TGTGCCAGTAGTACAACAGGGACTGGGGCCAACGTCCTGACTTTC
d_call: .
v_call: TRBV19
j_call: TRBJ2-6

cdr3_aa: CASTPGFGEQYF
cdr3_nt: TGTGCCAGCACTCCCGGTTTTGGCGAGCAGTACTTC
d_call: .
v_call: TRBV6-5
j_call: TRBJ2-7